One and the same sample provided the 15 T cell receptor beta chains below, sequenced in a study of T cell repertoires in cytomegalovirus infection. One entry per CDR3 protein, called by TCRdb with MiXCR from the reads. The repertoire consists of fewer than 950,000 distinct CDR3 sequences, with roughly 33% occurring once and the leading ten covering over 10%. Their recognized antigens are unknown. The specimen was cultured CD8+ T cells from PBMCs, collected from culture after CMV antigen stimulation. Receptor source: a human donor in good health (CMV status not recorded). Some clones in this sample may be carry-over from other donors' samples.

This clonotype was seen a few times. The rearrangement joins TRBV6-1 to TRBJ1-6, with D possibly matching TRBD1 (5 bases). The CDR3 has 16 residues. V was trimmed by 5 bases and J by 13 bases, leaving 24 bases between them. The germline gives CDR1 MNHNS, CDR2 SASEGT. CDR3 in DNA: TGTGCCAGCAGTCCAATCCGGGACCGAGTCTTTGTCCCCCTCCACTTT. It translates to CASSPIRDRVFVPLHF.

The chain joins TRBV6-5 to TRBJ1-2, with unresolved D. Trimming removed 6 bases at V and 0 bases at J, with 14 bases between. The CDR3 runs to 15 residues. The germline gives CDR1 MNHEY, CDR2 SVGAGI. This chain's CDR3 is CASSPQEVSNYGYTF. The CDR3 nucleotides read TGTGCCAGCAGCCCCCAGGAAGTCTCTAACTATGGCTACACCTTC.

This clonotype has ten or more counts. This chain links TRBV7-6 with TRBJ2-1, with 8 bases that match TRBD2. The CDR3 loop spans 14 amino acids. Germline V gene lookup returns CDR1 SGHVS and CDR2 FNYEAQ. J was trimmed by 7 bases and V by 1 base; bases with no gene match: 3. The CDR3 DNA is TGTGCCAGCAGCTTAGAGGGACTAGGGAATGAGCAGTTCTTC. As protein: CASSLEGLGNEQFF.

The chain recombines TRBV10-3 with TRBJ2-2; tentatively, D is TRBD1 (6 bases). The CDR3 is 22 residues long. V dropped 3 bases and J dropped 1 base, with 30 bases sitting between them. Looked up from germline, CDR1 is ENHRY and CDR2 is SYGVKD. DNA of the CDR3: TGTGCCATCAGTGACTTGGGACGACACGCCGACAAGGGACACCTGAACACCGGGGAGCTGTTTTTT. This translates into CAISDLGRHADKGHLNTGELFF.

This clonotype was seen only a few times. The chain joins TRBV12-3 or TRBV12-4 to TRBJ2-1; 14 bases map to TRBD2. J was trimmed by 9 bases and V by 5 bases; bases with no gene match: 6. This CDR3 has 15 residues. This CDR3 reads CASSPTSGGVGEQFF. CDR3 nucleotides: TGTGCCAGCAGTCCGACTAGCGGGGGGGTTGGTGAGCAGTTCTTC.

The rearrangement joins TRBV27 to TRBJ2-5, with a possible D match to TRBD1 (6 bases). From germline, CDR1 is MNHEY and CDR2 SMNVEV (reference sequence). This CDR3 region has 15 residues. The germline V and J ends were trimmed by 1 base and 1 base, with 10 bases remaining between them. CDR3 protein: CASSLWWGPQETQYF. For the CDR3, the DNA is TGTGCCAGCAGTTTATGGTGGGGGCCCCAAGAGACCCAGTACTTC.

The chain's CDR3 is CASTGEGGALPHTDTQYF. CDR3 DNA: TGTGCCAGCACCGGAGAGGGGGGGGCCCTCCCTCACACAGATACGCAGTATTTT. The chain combines TRBV9 with TRBJ2-3; a possible D gene is TRBD2 (7 bases). The V gene's germline CDR1 is SGDLS and CDR2 YYNGEE. The germline V and J ends were trimmed by 6 bases and 2 bases, with 25 bases remaining between them. This CDR3 comprises 18 residues.

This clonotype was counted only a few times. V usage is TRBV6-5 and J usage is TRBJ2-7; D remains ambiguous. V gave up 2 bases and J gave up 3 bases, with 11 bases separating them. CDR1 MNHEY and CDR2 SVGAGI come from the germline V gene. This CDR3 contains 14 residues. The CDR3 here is CASSYGPRSYEQYV. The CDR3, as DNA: TGTGCCAGCAGTTACGGTCCCCGAAGCTACGAGCAGTACGTC.

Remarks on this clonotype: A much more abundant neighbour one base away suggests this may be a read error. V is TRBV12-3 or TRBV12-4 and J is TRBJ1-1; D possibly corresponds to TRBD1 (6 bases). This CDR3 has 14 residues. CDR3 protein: CANSPQGWGTEAFF. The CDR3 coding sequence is TGTGCCAACAGTCCACAGGGATGGGGCACTGAAGCTTTCTTT.

CDR3 loop: CASSSGQGHTGELFF. The DNA of the CDR3 is TGTGCCAGCAGTTCGGGACAGGGGCACACCGGGGAGCTGTTTTTT. The rearrangement uses TRBV28 and TRBJ2-2; TRBD1 aligns across 10 bases. CDR1 and CDR2 from the germline V gene are MDHEN and SYDVKM. V was pared by 4 bases and J by 3 bases, with 2 bases of the junction left unmatched. The CDR3 consists of 15 residues.

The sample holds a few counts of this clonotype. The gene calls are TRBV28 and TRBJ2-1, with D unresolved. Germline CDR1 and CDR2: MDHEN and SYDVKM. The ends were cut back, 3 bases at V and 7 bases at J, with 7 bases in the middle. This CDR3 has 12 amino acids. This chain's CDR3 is CASSFLLNEQFF. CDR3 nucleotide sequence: TGTGCCAGCAGTTTTTTGCTAAATGAGCAGTTCTTC.

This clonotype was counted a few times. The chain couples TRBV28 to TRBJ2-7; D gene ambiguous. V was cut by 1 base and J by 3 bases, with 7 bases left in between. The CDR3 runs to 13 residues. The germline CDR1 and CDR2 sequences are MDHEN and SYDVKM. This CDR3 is CASSLYNHYEQYV. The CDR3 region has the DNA TGTGCCAGCAGTTTATACAACCACTACGAGCAGTACGTC.

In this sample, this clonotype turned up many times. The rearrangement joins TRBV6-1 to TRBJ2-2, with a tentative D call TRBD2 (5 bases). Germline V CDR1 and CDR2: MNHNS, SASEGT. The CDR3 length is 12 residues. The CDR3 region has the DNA TGTGGGTCTAGCCTAAGCACCGGGGAGCTGTTTTTT. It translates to CGSSLSTGELFF.

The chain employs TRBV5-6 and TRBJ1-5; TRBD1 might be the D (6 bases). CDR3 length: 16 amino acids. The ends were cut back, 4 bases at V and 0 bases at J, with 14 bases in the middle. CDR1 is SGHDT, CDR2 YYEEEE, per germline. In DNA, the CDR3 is TGTGCCAGCAGCCGTCAACAGGGAAATAGCAATCAGCCCCAGCATTTT. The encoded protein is CASSRQQGNSNQPQHF.

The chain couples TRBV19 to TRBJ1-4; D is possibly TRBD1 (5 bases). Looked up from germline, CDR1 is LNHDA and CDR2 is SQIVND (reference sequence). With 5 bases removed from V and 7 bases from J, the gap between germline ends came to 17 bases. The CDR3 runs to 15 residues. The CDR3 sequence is CASSPPGPWGEKLFF. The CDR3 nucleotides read TGTGCCAGTAGTCCCCCGGGACCCTGGGGTGAAAAACTGTTTTTT.